A single sample gave rise to the 30 T cell receptor beta chains below, sequenced in a study of blood T cell repertoires in COVID-19. Libraries were prepared by immunoSEQ multiplex PCR; TCRdb keeps only in-frame clonotypes and omits some of them. The table shows 180,000 or so clones, with more than 70% occurring only once. The sequenced sample was peripheral blood. The receptors were sampled from a man between 40 and 49 years old with active or convalescent COVID-19.

This clone was observed a few times. This chain uses TRBV11-1 with TRBJ1-5, with D uncertain. Germline CDR1 reads SGHAT; CDR2 reads FQDESV (reference sequence). The V end was cut by 4 bases, the J end by 1 base, with 5 bases between. This CDR3 contains 13 residues. The CDR3 DNA is TGTGCCAGCAGCTCGGGAAGCAATCAGCCCCAGCATTTT. As protein: CASSSGSNQPQHF.

The J gene is TRBJ2-7, the V gene TRBV6-2 or TRBV6-3; D unresolved. CDR1 and CDR2 from the germline V gene are MNHEY and SVGEGT. Trimming removed 0 bases from V and 2 bases from J, with 8 bases in between. The CDR3 spans 14 residues. The CDR3 nucleotides read TGTGCCAGCAGTTACTCGAGCTTTCCCTACGAGCAGTACTTC. Amino acids: CASSYSSFPYEQYF.

The DNA for the CDR3 is TGTGCCAGCAGAACGGACAGGGGGATCACTGAAGCTTTCTTT. This sequence encodes CASRTDRGITEAFF. The chain combines TRBV6-5 with TRBJ1-1; the match to TRBD1 covers 10 bases. There are 14 residues in the CDR3. Trimming at V came to 6 bases and at J to 4 bases, leaving 5 bases not matched to a gene. Germline values: CDR1 MNHEY, CDR2 SVGAGI.

The chain links TRBV5-6 to TRBJ1-5; the match to TRBD1 covers 7 bases. Trimming cost V 2 bases and J 11 bases; bases outside gene matches: 10. Looked up from germline, CDR1 is SGHDT and CDR2 is YYEEEE. The CDR3 sequence is 14 residues long. Written as DNA, the CDR3 is TGTGCCAGCAGCTTTATGACAGGGTTGGGGACCCAGCATTTT. This gives the protein CASSFMTGLGTQHF.

The chain employs TRBV6-1 and TRBJ1-4; 8 bases fit TRBD1. Germline V CDR1 and CDR2: MNHNS, SASEGT. J was trimmed by 4 bases and V by 3 bases; bases with no gene match: 7. There are 16 residues in the CDR3. The CDR3, as DNA: TGTGCCAGCAGTGATACAGGGGGTTGGAGTAATGAAAAACTGTTTTTT. Translated, it gives CASSDTGGWSNEKLFF.

This chain connects TRBV28 to TRBJ2-7; 9 bases match TRBD1. The J segment lost 5 bases and the V segment lost 6 bases, leaving 8 bases of the junction unmatched. This CDR3 is built from 14 residues. Per the germline V gene, CDR1 is MDHEN and CDR2 is SYDVKM. The CDR3: CASSMGQGSHEQYF. Written as DNA, the CDR3 is TGTGCCAGCAGCATGGGACAGGGATCCCACGAGCAGTACTTC. Together with reference TRBV28 and TRBJ2-7, the CDR3 gives the full variable domain: DVKVTQSSRYLVKRTGEKVFLECVQDMDHENMFWYRQDPGLGLRLIYFSYDVKMKEKGDIPEGYSVSREKKERFSLILESASTNQTSMYLCASSMGQGSHEQYFGPGTRLTVT.

The chain combines TRBV9 with TRBJ2-1, with a tentative D call TRBD1 (6 bases). CDR1 and CDR2 from the germline V gene are SGDLS and YYNGEE. Trimming took off 0 bases at V and 8 bases at J, with 9 bases between the two ends. There are 13 residues in the CDR3. The CDR3 protein is CASSVEGVDEQFF. CDR3 DNA sequence: TGTGCCAGCAGCGTAGAGGGGGTCGATGAGCAGTTCTTC.

This sequence joins TRBV30 and TRBJ1-5; tentatively, D is TRBD1 (5 bases). V was cut by 1 base and J by 0 bases, with 10 bases left in between. The CDR3 runs 15 residues. CDR1 is GTSNPN, CDR2 SVGIG, per germline (reference sequence). CDR3 protein: CAWSEGLHSNQPQHF. The DNA of the CDR3 is TGTGCCTGGAGTGAGGGACTCCATAGCAATCAGCCCCAGCATTTT.

The chain joins TRBV6-5 to TRBJ1-2; D gene unclear. Deletions cut 6 bases from V and 0 bases from J, with 11 bases between. The germline CDR1 and CDR2 sequences are MNHEY and SVGAGI. The CDR3 consists of 14 residues. CDR3 in DNA: TGTGCCAGCAGCCTTAGATCACCTAACTATGGCTACACCTTC. Translated: CASSLRSPNYGYTF.

J is TRBJ1-1 and V is TRBV14, with a weak D call TRBD1 (6 bases). The CDR3 spans 15 residues. Germline lookup yields CDR1 SGHDN and CDR2 FVKESK. Trimming left V 5 bases short and J 4 bases short, with 17 bases between. CDR3: CASSTRTVAGTEAFF. CDR3 in DNA: TGTGCCAGCAGCACCCGGACAGTGGCGGGCACTGAAGCTTTCTTT. Variable domain in full (rest from reference TRBV14 and TRBJ1-1): EAGVTQFPSHSVIEKGQTVTLRCDPISGHDNLYWYRRVMGKEIKFLLHFVKESKQDESGMPNNRFLAERTGGTYSTLKVQPAELEDSGVYFCASSTRTVAGTEAFFGQGTRLTVV.

CDR3 sequence reads: CSPPQGNEQFF. CDR3 nucleotides: TGCAGTCCCCCACAGGGCAATGAGCAGTTCTTC. The chain links TRBV20-1 to TRBJ2-1, with D possibly matching TRBD1 (6 bases). The V and J ends lost 8 bases and 6 bases respectively, with 11 bases between them. CDR3 size: 11 residues. Germline V gene lookup returns CDR1 DFQATT and CDR2 SNEGSKA (reference sequence).

This clone was recorded only once. The J gene is TRBJ1-2, the V gene TRBV5-6; D unresolved. Per germline, CDR1 SGHDT and CDR2 YYEEEE. There are 12 residues in the CDR3. V gave up 1 base and J gave up 4 bases, with 5 bases separating them. The CDR3, as DNA: TGTGCCAGCAGCTTGATCTTCTATGGCTACACCTTC. Translating gives CASSLIFYGYTF.

This clone was picked up a small number of times. The chain is built from TRBV5-6 and TRBJ1-2; 10 nucleotides align to TRBD1. Germline V lookup: CDR1 SGHDT, CDR2 YYEEEE. This CDR3 contains 14 residues. Trimming took 5 bases from V and 4 from J; bases not matched to a gene: 5. The CDR3 DNA sequence: TGTGCCAGCAGACGACAGGGGGCCGGCTATGGCTACACCTTC. Encoded protein: CASRRQGAGYGYTF.

The gene calls are TRBV15 and TRBJ1-3; D gene unclear. With 0 bases removed from V and 4 bases from J, the gap between germline ends came to 13 bases. The CDR3 has 16 residues. Per germline, CDR1 LNHNV and CDR2 YYDKDF (reference sequence). This CDR3 is CATSRDRGPGGNTIYF. In nucleotides, the CDR3 is TGTGCCACCAGCAGAGATCGAGGCCCCGGGGGAAACACCATATATTTT.

CDR3 nucleotide sequence: TGTGCCAGCAGTACAGGCTACGAGCAGTACTTC. Its translation: CASSTGYEQYF. The rearrangement joins TRBV6-2 or TRBV6-3 to TRBJ2-7, with D possibly TRBD1 on 5 matching bases. The CDR3 has 11 amino acids. Germline V gene lookup returns CDR1 MNHEY and CDR2 SVGEGT. V was pared by 5 bases and J by 3 bases, with 5 bases between.

The genes are TRBV27 and TRBJ2-1, with 8 bases fitting TRBD1. The CDR3 totals 15 residues. Germline-derived CDR1 and CDR2 are MNHEY and SMNVEV (reference sequence). Trimming took 8 bases from V and 4 from J; bases not matched to a gene: 10. The CDR3 region has the DNA TGTGCCAGCGGACCGATAGGGACAGGTTACAATGAGCAGTTCTTC. Amino acid sequence: CASGPIGTGYNEQFF.

This clone was observed once. This chain links TRBV29-1 with TRBJ2-5; 11 nucleotides line up with TRBD1. The J segment lost 1 base and the V segment lost 4 bases, leaving 2 bases of the junction unmatched. CDR1 and CDR2 from the germline V gene are SQVTM and ANQGSEA. The CDR3 is 14 amino acids. This chain's CDR3 is CSVGGTGGQETQYF. The CDR3 DNA sequence: TGCAGCGTTGGTGGGACAGGGGGCCAAGAGACCCAGTACTTC.

The chain carries TRBV27 and TRBJ1-1, with a possible D match to TRBD1 (6 bases). The CDR3 sequence is 14 residues long. Per germline, CDR1 MNHEY and CDR2 SMNVEV (reference sequence). Trimming left V 6 bases short and J 1 base short, with 12 bases between. CDR3 residues: CASRVQGPNTEAFF. In DNA form, the CDR3 reads TGTGCCAGCAGGGTACAGGGCCCGAACACTGAAGCTTTCTTT.

The V call is TRBV19, the J call TRBJ2-5; TRBD1 aligns across 7 bases. The V segment lost 5 bases and the J segment 2 bases; nucleotides outside the gene matches: 5. There are 14 residues in the CDR3. Germline CDR1 LNHDA, CDR2 SQIVND (reference sequence). The CDR3 DNA follows: TGTGCCAGTAGTGTGGGACAGCATCAAGAGACCCAGTACTTC. Its translation is CASSVGQHQETQYF.

This clone was counted a few times. The rearrangement uses TRBV6-1 and TRBJ2-5; 10 nucleotides align to TRBD1. Trimming at V came to 2 bases and at J to 5 bases, leaving 14 bases not matched to a gene. Germline CDR1 MNHNS, CDR2 SASEGT. The CDR3 is 18 residues long. CDR3 sequence: CASSELGGTGALGETQYF. The CDR3 region has the DNA TGTGCCAGCAGTGAACTAGGAGGGACAGGGGCCTTAGGGGAGACCCAGTACTTC.

The chain joins TRBV6-2 or TRBV6-3 to TRBJ1-1; D remains ambiguous. The CDR3 totals 13 residues. Germline CDR1 reads MNHEY; CDR2 reads SVGEGT. V lost 5 bases and J 5 bases, leaving 12 bases between the germline ends. The CDR3 reads CASSQRPNTEAFF. The DNA of the CDR3 is TGTGCCAGCAGTCAGAGGCCGAATACTGAAGCTTTCTTT.

This rearrangement joins TRBV7-9 to TRBJ2-3; 11 positions match TRBD2. The CDR3 extends over 17 amino acids. J lost 1 base, V lost 6 bases, and 9 bases had no gene match. Germline V lookup: CDR1 SEHNR, CDR2 FQNEAQ (reference sequence). CDR3: CASRSRPGLAGTDTQYF. The CDR3 bases are TGTGCCAGCAGGTCACGCCCGGGACTAGCGGGCACAGATACGCAGTATTTT.

The CDR3 reads CARSLVPRDYGYTF. In DNA, the CDR3 is TGTGCCAGAAGCTTAGTTCCCAGGGATTATGGCTACACCTTC. V and J are TRBV7-5 and TRBJ1-2; the listed D gene, TRBD1, was not tested against the DNA. TRBV7-5 is described as a pseudogene. The CDR3 has 14 amino acids.

This clone was seen only once. The chain employs TRBV7-3 and TRBJ2-1, with TRBD2 identical over 10 bases. The CDR3 covers 14 residues. Losses at the gene ends were 9 bases for V and 4 bases for J; bases not matched to a gene: 6. Per germline, CDR1 SGHTA and CDR2 FQGTGA. CDR3 protein: CASGPSGGYNEQFF. For the CDR3, the DNA is TGTGCCAGTGGCCCTAGCGGGGGATACAATGAGCAGTTCTTC.

Comment on this clone: Other DNA sequences in this sample translate to the same CDR3. V gene TRBV3-1 (or the pseudogene TRBV3-2) combines with J gene TRBJ1-1; perhaps TRBD1 as D (6 bases). Germline CDR1 and CDR2: LGHDT and YNNKEL (reference sequence). This CDR3 region has 14 residues. With 3 bases removed from V and 2 bases from J, the gap between germline ends came to 10 bases. The CDR3 coding sequence is TGTGCCAGCAGCCAGGGGGGGCGAAACACTGAAGCTTTCTTT. Protein product: CASSQGGRNTEAFF.

The chain couples TRBV27 to TRBJ2-7; D uncertain. This CDR3 region has 17 residues. Germline CDR1 and CDR2: MNHEY and SMNVEV (reference sequence). The V end was cut by 10 bases, the J end by 0 bases, with 25 bases between. CDR3 DNA: TGTGCCACCATCTGGCCGACATCACCAAACAACTCCTACGAGCAGTACTTC. This sequence encodes CATIWPTSPNNSYEQYF.

The chain links TRBV19 to TRBJ1-5; D is ambiguous. CDR1 is LNHDA and CDR2 is SQIVND in the germline V gene (reference sequence). Trimming shortened V by 7 bases and J by 0 bases, and 4 bases separated the two germline ends. The CDR3 consists of 12 residues. The CDR3 loop reads CASKYSNQPQHF. CDR3 sequence (DNA): TGTGCCAGTAAATATAGCAATCAGCCCCAGCATTTT.

The V call is TRBV5-6, the J call TRBJ1-2, with 7 bases lining up with TRBD1. CDR3 length: 14 residues. Unmatched junction bases numbered 5, after V lost 4 bases and J lost 2 bases. Germline loops: CDR1 SGHDT, CDR2 YYEEEE. The CDR3, as DNA: TGTGCCAGCAGCGGTCCACAGGGGAACTATGGCTACACCTTC. Translation: CASSGPQGNYGYTF.

The chain links TRBV2 to TRBJ2-2, with 7 bases that match TRBD1. Germline values: CDR1 SNHLY, CDR2 FYNNEI. With 5 bases clipped from V and 4 bases from J, the junction kept 7 bases outside the gene matches. This CDR3 has 15 amino acids. CDR3 nucleotide sequence: TGTGCCAGCAGTATAAGGGGACAGTCCACCGGGGAGCTGTTTTTT. Protein sequence: CASSIRGQSTGELFF.

The rearrangement links TRBV7-2 to TRBJ1-6; D remains ambiguous. The CDR3 extends over 16 amino acids. Trimming shortened V by 1 base and J by 6 bases, and 13 bases separated the two germline ends. Germline CDR1 is SGHTA and CDR2 is FQGNSA. Written as DNA, the CDR3 is TGTGCCAGCAGCTTAGGTGTTAGCAGATCTAATTCACCCCTCCACTTT. Translation: CASSLGVSRSNSPLHF.